The present T cell receptor (beta chain) was sequenced within a study of blood T cells in healthy people across ages. It was with a sample-barcoded 5' primer and a J-beta primer mix that a second PCR of roughly 6 to 12 cycles was run. A minimum of 2.5 million CDR3-containing paired-end reads was obtained for each sample. MiXCR, applied by TCRdb to the 5' RACE reads, yields one record per CDR3 protein. The top ten clones hold 3.5% to 4% of a sample with under 800,000 distinct CDR3 sequences, around 20% of them seen once. Concerning this clonotype: No antigen is known for it.

The study, taken as a whole, reports: Whereas aged donors had fewer naive CD4+ cells, long-lived donors had more of them and higher diversity.

CDR1 is SGHRS, CDR2 YFSETQ, per germline. The CDR3 is 15 residues long. Trimming took 0 bases from V and 4 from J, leaving 14 bases between them. The chain links TRBV5-1 to TRBJ2-7; D possibly corresponds to TRBD2 (6 bases). The sequenced sample was blood. The receptor was isolated from a man aged 65 to 85 in good health. CDR3 region: CASSLVGSGEYEQYF. CDR3 nucleotide sequence: TGCGCCAGCAGCTTGGTGGGTAGCGGAGAATACGAGCAGTACTTC.